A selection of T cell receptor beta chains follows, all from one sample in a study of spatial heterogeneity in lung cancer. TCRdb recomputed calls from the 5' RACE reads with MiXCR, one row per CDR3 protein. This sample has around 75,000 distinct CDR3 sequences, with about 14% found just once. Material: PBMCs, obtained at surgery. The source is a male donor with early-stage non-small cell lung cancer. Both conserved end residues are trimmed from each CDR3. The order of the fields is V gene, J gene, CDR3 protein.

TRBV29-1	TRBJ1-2	SVLQGISGYT
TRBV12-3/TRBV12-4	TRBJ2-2	ASSSEVPGELF
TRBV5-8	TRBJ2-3	ASSPLSATQY
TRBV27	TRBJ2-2	ASSQGTGEGGELF
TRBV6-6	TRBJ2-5	ASSYGTSAETQY
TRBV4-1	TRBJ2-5	ASSQDAGGSDWETQY
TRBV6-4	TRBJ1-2	ASSDGTSKAGYT
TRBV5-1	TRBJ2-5	ASSWGQGQETQY
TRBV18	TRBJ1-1	ASSPTHAEAF
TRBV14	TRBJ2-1	ASSPDGGLGSYNEQF
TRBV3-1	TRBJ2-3	ASSHLDTSQY
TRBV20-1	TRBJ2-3	SATRGGGTDTQY
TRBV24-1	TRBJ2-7	ATEDSGRYEQY
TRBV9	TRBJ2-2	ASSVVRGELF
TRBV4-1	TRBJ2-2	ASSQGQGAGELF
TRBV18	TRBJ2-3	ASSPRLVSTDTQY
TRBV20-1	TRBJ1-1	SAIGGTNTEAF
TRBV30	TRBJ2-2	AWKDRVTGELF
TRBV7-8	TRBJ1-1	ASRFQQDTEAF
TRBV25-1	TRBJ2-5	ASSGTQGAWGETQY
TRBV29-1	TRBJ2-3	SVQGLSSTDTQY
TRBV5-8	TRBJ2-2	ASNKGPNGELF
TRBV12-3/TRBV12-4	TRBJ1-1	ASSLLNTEAF
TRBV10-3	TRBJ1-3	AISETRQGNSGNTIY
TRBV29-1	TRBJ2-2	SVGAYTGELF
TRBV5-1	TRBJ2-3	ASSLAGGVDTQY
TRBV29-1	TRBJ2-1	SAKTGTSVDNEQF
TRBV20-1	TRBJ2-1	SARRLLVGYNEQF
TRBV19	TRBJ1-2	ATVRFAGSGYT
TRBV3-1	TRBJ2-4	ASSQTGIAKNIQY
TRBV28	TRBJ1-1	ASRLGIMNTEAF
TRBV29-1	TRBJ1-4	SAGRPNEKLF
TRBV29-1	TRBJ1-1	SAQQDLNTEAF
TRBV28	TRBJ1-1	ASTTRGGLNTEAF